Each of the 21 T cell receptor beta chains below was sequenced from the same sample in a study of STAT3 mutations in large granular lymphocyte leukemia. Study-wide findings and caveats: In T-cell large granular lymphocyte leukemia, about half of patients showed multiple immunodominant subclonotypes.

These receptors have no identified antigens. Clones were sequenced by immunoSEQ multiplex PCR, and TCRdb holds only the in-frame ones, with some missing. The sample yields about 42,000 clones, around 80% seen once. Sequencing input: PBMCs. The receptors here all came from a human donor with T large granular lymphocyte leukemia. Some clones in this sample may be carry-over from other donors' samples.

This clone was seen once. The J gene is TRBJ2-2, the V gene TRBV19, with a possible D match to TRBD1 (6 bases). The V end was cut by 8 bases, the J end by 0 bases, with 16 bases between. The CDR3 sequence is 16 residues long. The germline V gene has CDR1 LNHDA and CDR2 SQIVND (reference sequence). For the CDR3, the DNA is TGTGCCAGTTGGGATAGAGGGGGAGCGAACACCGGGGAGCTGTTTTTT. Translation: CASWDRGGANTGELFF.

The chain is built from TRBV9 and TRBJ2-1; 10 bases match TRBD2. Germline V gene sequence: CDR1 SGDLS, CDR2 YYNGEE. J was trimmed by 0 bases and V by 4 bases; bases with no gene match: 16. This CDR3 has 20 amino acids. The CDR3 loop is CASSPLGLAGDYFSYNEQFF. CDR3 DNA sequence: TGTGCCAGCAGCCCCCTGGGGCTAGCGGGGGACTACTTCTCCTACAATGAGCAGTTCTTC.

This clone occurred once. The V and J genes are TRBV6-1 and TRBJ2-7; D may be TRBD1 (6 bases). The CDR3 spans 15 residues. CDR1 is MNHNS and CDR2 is SASEGT in the germline V gene. Trimming cost V 3 bases and J 4 bases, with 16 bases left between them. In DNA form, the CDR3 reads TGTGCCAGCAGTGACACAGGGATTCTCGTTTACGAGCAGTACTTC. This gives the protein CASSDTGILVYEQYF.

The chain couples TRBV28 to TRBJ2-1; perhaps TRBD2 as D (6 bases). V lost 4 bases and J 5 bases, leaving 21 bases between the germline ends. CDR3 length: 17 amino acids. Germline V gene lookup returns CDR1 MDHEN and CDR2 SYDVKM. DNA of the CDR3: TGTGCCAGCAGTTCACCCACTAGCAAAGGGGCCCACAATGAGCAGTTCTTC. It codes for CASSSPTSKGAHNEQFF.

This clone was picked up one time. The gene calls are TRBV29-1 and TRBJ1-6; weak D call: TRBD1 (5 bases). There are 16 residues in the CDR3. V was pared by 3 bases and J by 0 bases, with 12 bases between. The V gene's germline CDR1 is SQVTM and CDR2 ANQGSEA. The CDR3: CSVDYDSSSYNSPLHF. The CDR3 DNA is TGCAGCGTTGATTACGACAGCAGCTCCTATAATTCACCCCTCCACTTT.

The chain combines TRBV6-5 with TRBJ1-5; the D is unclear. In germline, CDR1 is MNHEY, CDR2 SVGAGI. The CDR3 consists of 14 residues. Trimming shortened V by 5 bases and J by 5 bases, and 13 bases separated the two germline ends. CDR3: CASSVHRTHQPQHF. The CDR3 DNA follows: TGTGCCAGCAGTGTCCACAGAACTCATCAGCCCCAGCATTTT.

This clone was counted a single time. This sequence joins TRBV27 and TRBJ1-5, with D unresolved. From germline, CDR1 is MNHEY and CDR2 SMNVEV (reference sequence). There are 15 residues in the CDR3. Between the trimmed V and J ends, which lost 2 bases and 1 base, there was a span of 9 bases. The CDR3 sequence is CASSLGRRSNQPQHF. The CDR3 bases are TGTGCCAGCAGTTTAGGCCGGAGGAGCAATCAGCCCCAGCATTTT.

The chain uses TRBV7-2 and TRBJ1-6, with D unclear. Germline V gene lookup returns CDR1 SGHTA and CDR2 FQGNSA. V was pared by 1 base and J by 8 bases, with 9 bases between. The CDR3 runs to 14 residues. In nucleotides, the CDR3 is TGTGCCAGCAGCTTAGAGTGGCGCGATTCACCCCTCCACTTT. Translating it yields CASSLEWRDSPLHF. Full variable domain (rest looked up from reference TRBV7-2 and TRBJ1-6): GAGVSQSPSNKVTEKGKDVELRCDPISGHTALYWYRQSLGQGLEFLIYFQGNSAPDKSGLPSDRFSAERTGGSVSTLTIQRTQQEDSAVYLCASSLEWRDSPLHFGNGTRLTVT.

A few counts support this clone. The rearrangement joins TRBV5-8 to TRBJ2-1; the match to TRBD1 covers 7 bases. V dropped 4 bases and J dropped 6; count of bases not matched to a gene: 7. CDR1 and CDR2 from the germline V gene are SGHTS and YDEGEE. The CDR3 is 14 residues long. CDR3 nucleotides: TGTGCCAGCAGCCCGGACAGGTTCATCAATGAGCAGTTCTTC. Translating gives CASSPDRFINEQFF.

This chain joins TRBV10-3 and TRBJ1-6; 7 nucleotides line up with TRBD1. Germline V gene lookup returns CDR1 ENHRY and CDR2 SYGVKD. The length of the CDR3 is 17 residues. Trimming cost V 0 bases and J 5 bases; bases outside gene matches: 7. This CDR3 reads CAISESGGQTNNSPLHF. The CDR3 DNA reads TGTGCCATCAGTGAGTCGGGGGGACAGACTAATAATTCACCCCTCCACTTT.

The chain combines TRBV7-2 with TRBJ2-5; D perhaps matches TRBD2 (6 bases). V was shortened by 4 bases and J by 5 bases, with 17 bases between the two germline ends. CDR3 size: 15 residues. The germline V gene has CDR1 SGHTA and CDR2 FQGNSA. DNA of the CDR3: TGTGCCAGCAGCTGGCAGGAGGGCTCTTCGGAGACCCAGTACTTC. This codes for CASSWQEGSSETQYF.

This chain links TRBV7-8 with TRBJ2-5, with TRBD2 identical over 15 bases. J was trimmed by 4 bases and V by 5 bases; bases with no gene match: 2. The CDR3 is made up of 15 amino acids. The germline CDR1 and CDR2 sequences are SGHVS and FQNEAQ. The CDR3 protein is CASSPGLAGGETQYF. In nucleotides, the CDR3 is TGTGCCAGCAGCCCGGGACTAGCGGGGGGAGAGACCCAGTACTTC. The whole variable domain, filled in from reference TRBV7-8 and TRBJ2-5, reads GAGVSQSPRYKVAKRGQDVALRCDPISGHVSLFWYQQALGQGPEFLTYFQNEAQLDKSGLPSDRFFAERPEGSVSTLKIQRTQQEDSAVYLCASSPGLAGGETQYFGPGTRLLVL.

This chain joins TRBV18 and TRBJ1-1; TRBD1 aligns across 7 bases. Germline CDR1 KGHSH, CDR2 LQKENI. The CDR3 totals 15 residues. V trimming: 1 base; J trimming: 1 base; junction bases outside the gene matches: 3. This chain's CDR3 is CASSPQGAWNTEAFF. The CDR3 bases are TGTGCCAGCTCACCACAGGGGGCTTGGAACACTGAAGCTTTCTTT. Supplemented by reference TRBV18 and TRBJ1-1, the full variable domain reads NAGVMQNPRHLVRRRGQEARLRCSPMKGHSHVYWYRQLPEEGLKFMVYLQKENIIDESGMPKERFSAEFPKEGPSILRIQQVVRGDSAAYFCASSPQGAWNTEAFFGQGTRLTVV.

This chain links TRBV6-5 with TRBJ2-7; TRBD1 aligns across 7 bases. Trimming cost V 1 base and J 2 bases; bases outside gene matches: 2. Germline CDR1 reads MNHEY; CDR2 reads SVGAGI. The CDR3 runs 14 residues. The CDR3 sequence: CASSYWDRTYEQYF. In DNA, the CDR3 is TGTGCCAGCAGTTACTGGGACAGAACCTACGAGCAGTACTTC.

The chain links TRBV11-2 to TRBJ1-6; D is unclear. The V gene's germline CDR1 is SGHAT and CDR2 FQNNGV. V lost 0 bases and J lost 6, with 9 bases in between. CDR3 length: 15 amino acids. The CDR3 DNA reads TGTGCCAGCAGCTTAGATCCAGGACCTAATTCACCCCTCCACTTT. This encodes CASSLDPGPNSPLHF.

This clone is a singleton in its sample. The chain recombines TRBV5-1 with TRBJ2-5; D call uncertain. The CDR3 runs 13 residues. Germline CDR1 reads SGHRS; CDR2 reads YFSETQ. The V and J ends lost 0 bases and 4 bases respectively, with 7 bases between them. The DNA for the CDR3 is TGCGCCAGCAGCTTGGATGGAATAGAGACCCAGTACTTC. Translating it yields CASSLDGIETQYF.

V gene TRBV30 combines with J gene TRBJ1-1; D is perhaps TRBD1 (6 bases). Per germline, CDR1 GTSNPN and CDR2 SVGIG (reference sequence). Trimming took off 6 bases at V and 0 bases at J, with 8 bases between the two ends. The CDR3 covers 12 residues. Here the CDR3 reads CACGQLNTEAFF. The CDR3 nucleotides are TGTGCCTGCGGACAGTTGAACACTGAAGCTTTCTTT.

The rearrangement uses TRBV7-9 and TRBJ1-2; the D is unclear. Trimming pared 1 base from V and 8 bases from J, leaving 20 bases between. Germline V gives CDR1 SEHNR, CDR2 FQNEAQ (reference sequence). The CDR3 loop spans 16 amino acids. Here the CDR3 DNA reads TGTGCCAGCAGCTTAGGTCCAGGAATAAGCCCGTCAGGCTACACCTTC. Translation: CASSLGPGISPSGYTF.

This chain links TRBV18 with TRBJ1-1; D ambiguous. The CDR3 has 16 residues. Germline V gene sequence: CDR1 KGHSH, CDR2 LQKENI. Between the trimmed V and J ends, which lost 6 bases and 0 bases, there was a span of 17 bases. DNA of the CDR3: TGTGCCAGCTCCCGCAATTTTAGTCTAGTGAACACTGAAGCTTTCTTT. Protein: CASSRNFSLVNTEAFF.

V usage is TRBV27 and J usage is TRBJ1-5; TRBD1 is a possible D gene (5 bases). Germline CDR1 reads MNHEY; CDR2 reads SMNVEV (reference sequence). The CDR3 has 14 residues. The V and J ends lost 2 bases and 4 bases respectively, with 9 bases between them. Written as DNA, the CDR3 is TGTGCCAGCAGTTTAAGCAGGGTTAATCAGCCCCAGCATTTT. This gives the protein CASSLSRVNQPQHF.

V is TRBV18 and J is TRBJ1-5; TRBD1 might be the D (6 bases). CDR3 length: 16 residues. Germline V CDR1 and CDR2: KGHSH, LQKENI. Trimming stripped 2 bases from V and 11 bases from J, with 22 bases between. CDR3 amino acids: CASSPVTGTPPRTQHF. The CDR3 nucleotides are TGTGCCAGCTCACCAGTCACCGGGACACCCCCGCGGACCCAGCATTTT.